The 18 T cell receptor beta chains given below trace back to one sample, sequenced in a study of CD8 T cells in ankylosing spondylitis. TCRdb analysed the 5' RACE reads with MiXCR anew, one entry per CDR3 protein. Of 100,000 to 150,000 distinct CDR3 sequences listed, more than 9.5% are singletons. Source material: blood, either unsorted or a sorted T cell fraction (not recorded which). The receptors stem from a female donor with ankylosing spondylitis or in good health (not recorded which).

This clonotype was counted ten times or more. The chain carries TRBV19 and TRBJ1-2, with D possibly TRBD1 on 5 matching bases. The CDR3 spans 14 residues. V lost 4 bases to trimming and J lost 3 bases, with 12 bases between them. Germline-derived CDR1 and CDR2 are LNHDA and SQIVND (reference sequence). The CDR3 here is CASSTQSRDYGYTF. CDR3 bases: TGTGCCAGTAGTACTCAGTCCAGGGACTATGGCTACACCTTC.

The rearrangement joins TRBV30 to TRBJ2-1; the D is unclear. Germline CDR1 GTSNPN, CDR2 SVGIG (reference sequence). V dropped 0 bases and J dropped 2 bases, with 11 bases sitting between them. The CDR3 runs 15 residues. The CDR3 loop is CAWSVLTTAYNEQFF. CDR3 DNA sequence: TGTGCCTGGAGTGTACTAACGACGGCCTACAATGAGCAGTTCTTC. Drawing the rest from reference TRBV30 and TRBJ2-1, the complete variable domain is SQTIHQWPATLVQPVGSPLSLECTVEGTSNPNLYWYRQAAGRGLQLLFYSVGIGQISSEVPQNLSASRPQDRQFILSSKKLLLSDSGFYLCAWSVLTTAYNEQFFGPGTRLTVL.

The table lists this clonotype with many counts. The V gene is TRBV20-1, the J gene TRBJ1-1; TRBD1 might be the D (5 bases). Germline V CDR1 and CDR2: DFQATT, SNEGSKA (reference sequence). The CDR3 is 15 residues long. Trimming took off 0 bases at V and 1 base at J, with 12 bases between the two ends. The CDR3 bases are TGCAGTGCTAGAGATCCTGGCAGGGCGAACACTGAAGCTTTCTTT. Translating it yields CSARDPGRANTEAFF.

This clonotype was counted many times. The chain carries TRBV29-1 and TRBJ1-1; D remains ambiguous. The V end lost 1 base, the J end lost 8 bases, and 14 bases lay between the germline ends. Germline-derived CDR1 and CDR2 are SQVTM and ANQGSEA. This CDR3 region has 13 residues. The CDR3 region has the DNA TGCAGCGTTGAAGGGGGAGGGAGGGAAGAAGCTTTCTTT. It is translated as CSVEGGGREEAFF. Filled out from reference TRBV29-1 and TRBJ1-1, the complete variable domain reads SAVISQKPSRDICQRGTSLTIQCQVDSQVTMMFWYRQQPGQSLTLIATANQGSEATYESGFVIDKFPISRPNLTFSTLTVSNMSPEDSSIYLCSVEGGGREEAFFGQGTRLTVV.

At least ten counts were recorded for this clonotype. V usage is TRBV20-1 and J usage is TRBJ2-7, with no clear D. In germline, CDR1 is DFQATT, CDR2 SNEGSKA (reference sequence). V lost 3 bases, J lost 6 bases, and 15 bases lay in between. The CDR3 has 13 residues. The CDR3 sequence: CSASLRVAAEQYF. In DNA form, the CDR3 reads TGCAGTGCTAGTCTCCGAGTAGCCGCCGAGCAGTACTTC.

This clonotype was observed at least ten times. The chain recombines TRBV2 with TRBJ1-5; TRBD1 agrees at 7 bases. After removal of 6 bases from V and 6 bases from J, the junction contained 11 bases not matched to a gene. Germline V gene sequence: CDR1 SNHLY, CDR2 FYNNEI. This CDR3 is built from 15 residues. The CDR3 here is CASRIGEGAGQPQHF. The DNA for the CDR3 is TGTGCCAGCAGAATCGGGGAGGGGGCGGGTCAGCCCCAGCATTTT.

For this clonotype: One end of the junction fails to match germline, which may point to a read error. The rearrangement uses TRBV7-9 and TRBJ1-2; no clear D. Germline CDR1 reads SEHNR; CDR2 reads FQNEAQ (reference sequence). This CDR3 has 13 residues. The CDR3, as DNA: TGTGCCAGCAGCTTTAGTGGAGGGCATGGTTACACCTTC. Its protein product is CASSFSGGHGYTF.

This clonotype was seen a few times. The CDR3 loop reads CSVAPQVGQPQHF. As DNA, the CDR3 is TGCAGCGTTGCCCCCCAGGTGGGTCAGCCCCAGCATTTT. The rearrangement uses TRBV29-1 and TRBJ1-5; D is unclear. Trimming shortened V by 4 bases and J by 6 bases, and 13 bases separated the two germline ends. The V gene's germline CDR1 is SQVTM and CDR2 ANQGSEA. The CDR3 is 13 amino acids.

This clonotype was recorded at least ten times. V gene TRBV7-2 combines with J gene TRBJ1-2; no clear D gene. V was trimmed by 3 bases and J by 2 bases, leaving 10 bases between them. From germline, CDR1 is SGHTA and CDR2 FQGNSA. The CDR3 sequence is 14 residues long. In DNA, the CDR3 is TGTGCCAGCAGCTTGAGTGGCAGGAACTATGGCTACACCTTC. Translation gives CASSLSGRNYGYTF.

This clonotype occurred many times. The chain carries TRBV28 and TRBJ1-1; D not certain. The CDR3 is 12 residues long. The ends were cut back, 2 bases at V and 8 bases at J, with 9 bases in the middle. Germline V gene sequence: CDR1 MDHEN, CDR2 SYDVKM. The CDR3 bases are TGTGCCAGCAGTTTAGAGGGCCGAGAAGCTTTCTTT. Encoded protein: CASSLEGREAFF.

This clonotype occurred a few times. The chain recombines TRBV20-1 with TRBJ2-5; D unclear. Germline V CDR1 and CDR2: DFQATT, SNEGSKA (reference sequence). The V end was cut by 5 bases, the J end by 2 bases, with 12 bases between. The CDR3 has 13 residues. The CDR3 DNA follows: TGCAGTGCTGCCCTAACGCATCAAGAGACCCAGTACTTC. Protein product: CSAALTHQETQYF.

In its sample, this clonotype was seen a few times. V is TRBV4-1 and J is TRBJ1-4, with D unclear. CDR1 MGHRA and CDR2 YSYEKL come from the germline V gene. CDR3 length equals 15 residues. V was shortened by 1 base and J by 8 bases, with 14 bases between the two germline ends. The CDR3 sequence: CASSQVGRDTEKLFF. In nucleotides, the CDR3 is TGCGCCAGCAGCCAAGTAGGGAGAGATACAGAAAAACTGTTTTTT.

This clonotype was seen at least ten times. This rearrangement joins TRBV5-5 to TRBJ1-4, with D possibly matching TRBD1 (6 bases). CDR3 length: 12 residues. CDR1 SGHKS and CDR2 YYEKEE come from the germline V gene (reference sequence). V lost 4 bases to trimming and J lost 8 bases, with 9 bases between them. The DNA of the CDR3 is TGTGCCAGCAGCCGTACAGGGGAAAAACTGTTTTTT. Its translation: CASSRTGEKLFF.

As for this clonotype: Since a much larger clone is just one base distant, this may be a read error. This chain uses TRBV20-1 with TRBJ1-1, with 10 positions matching TRBD1. This CDR3 is 13 amino acids long. The V gene's germline CDR1 is DFQATT and CDR2 SNEGSKA (reference sequence). The CDR3: CSAGGDRGTEASF. The CDR3 DNA follows: TGCAGTGCTGGGGGGGACAGGGGTACTGAAGCTTCCTTT.

The V gene is TRBV12-3 or TRBV12-4, the J gene TRBJ2-1; D may be TRBD1 or TRBD2 (5 bases each). V gave up 4 bases and J gave up 7 bases, with 14 bases separating them. CDR3 size: 14 residues. CDR3 region: CASSYGTRSNEQFF. DNA for the CDR3: TGTGCCAGCAGTTACGGGACGAGGTCGAATGAGCAGTTCTTC.

This clonotype came up many times. The rearrangement links TRBV7-2 to TRBJ1-4; D remains unclear. The CDR3 spans 15 residues. From germline, CDR1 is SGHTA and CDR2 FQGNSA. Trimming took off 2 bases at V and 0 bases at J, with 7 bases between the two ends. This CDR3 is CASSLSPATNEKLFF. CDR3 sequence (DNA): TGTGCCAGCAGCTTAAGCCCAGCAACTAATGAAAAACTGTTTTTT.

This clonotype was picked up many times. The chain combines TRBV5-1 with TRBJ1-5, with D maybe TRBD1 (5 bases). The germline gives CDR1 SGHRS, CDR2 YFSETQ. This CDR3 comprises 14 residues. The V gene lost 4 bases and the J gene lost 3 bases, with 11 bases spanning the gap. The CDR3 DNA reads TGCGCCAGCAGCCCCGACAGTGCCAATCAGCCCCAGCATTTT. This translates into CASSPDSANQPQHF.

This clonotype came up many times. The rearrangement joins TRBV2 to TRBJ2-2; D is ambiguous. Germline assignment: CDR1 SNHLY and CDR2 FYNNEI. The CDR3 consists of 15 residues. Trimming left V 0 bases short and J 4 bases short, with 9 bases between. CDR3 coding DNA: TGTGCCAGCAGTGAAGCGCAGACTTCCACCGGGGAGCTGTTTTTT. It is translated as CASSEAQTSTGELFF.